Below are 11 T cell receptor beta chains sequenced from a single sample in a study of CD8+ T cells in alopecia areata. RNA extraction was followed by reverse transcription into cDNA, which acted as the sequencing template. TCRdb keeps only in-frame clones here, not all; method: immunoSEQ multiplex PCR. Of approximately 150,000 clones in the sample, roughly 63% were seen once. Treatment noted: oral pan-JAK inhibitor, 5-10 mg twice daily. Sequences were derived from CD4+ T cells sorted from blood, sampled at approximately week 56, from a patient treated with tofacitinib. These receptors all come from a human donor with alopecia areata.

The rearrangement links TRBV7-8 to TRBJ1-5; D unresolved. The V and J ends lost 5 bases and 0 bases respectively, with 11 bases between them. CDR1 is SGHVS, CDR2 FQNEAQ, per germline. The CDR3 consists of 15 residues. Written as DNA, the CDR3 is TGTGCCAGCAGCCCACCAGCTTATAGCAATCAGCCCCAGCATTTT. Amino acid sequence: CASSPPAYSNQPQHF.

CDR3 coding DNA: TGTGCCTGGAAAACAGGGGGGCGGGAGACCCAGTACTTC. Its protein product is CAWKTGGRETQYF. The V and J genes are TRBV30 and TRBJ2-5, with 8 nucleotides matching TRBD1. The CDR3 has 13 amino acids. V trimming: 4 bases; J trimming: 5 bases; junction bases outside the gene matches: 6. Germline values: CDR1 GTSNPN, CDR2 SVGIG (reference sequence).

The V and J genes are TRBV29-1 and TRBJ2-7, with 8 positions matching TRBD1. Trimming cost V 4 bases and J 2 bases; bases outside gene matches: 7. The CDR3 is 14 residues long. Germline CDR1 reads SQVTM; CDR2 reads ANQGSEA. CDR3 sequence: CSVARRDRTYEQYF. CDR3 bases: TGCAGCGTTGCAAGGCGGGACAGGACCTACGAGCAGTACTTC.

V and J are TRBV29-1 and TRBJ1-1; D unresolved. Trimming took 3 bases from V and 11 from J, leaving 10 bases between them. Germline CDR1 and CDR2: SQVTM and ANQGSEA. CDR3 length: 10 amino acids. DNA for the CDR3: TGCAGCGTTGATTCCGATGCGGCTTTCTTT. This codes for CSVDSDAAFF.

This CDR3 reads CSAAGTSGSTDTQYF. CDR3 in DNA: TGCAGCGCCGCTGGGACTAGCGGGAGCACAGATACGCAGTATTTT. This chain links TRBV29-1 with TRBJ2-3; 12 bases agree with TRBD2. Trimming removed 7 bases from V and 0 bases from J; junction bases left unmatched: 5. The CDR3 sequence is 15 residues long. From germline, CDR1 is SQVTM and CDR2 ANQGSEA.

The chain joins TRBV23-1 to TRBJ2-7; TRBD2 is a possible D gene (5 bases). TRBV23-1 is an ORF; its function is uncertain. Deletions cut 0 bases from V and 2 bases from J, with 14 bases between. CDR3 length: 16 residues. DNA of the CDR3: TGCGCCAGCAGTCAATCGTTATGGACTGGAGCCTACGAGCAGTACTTC. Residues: CASSQSLWTGAYEQYF.

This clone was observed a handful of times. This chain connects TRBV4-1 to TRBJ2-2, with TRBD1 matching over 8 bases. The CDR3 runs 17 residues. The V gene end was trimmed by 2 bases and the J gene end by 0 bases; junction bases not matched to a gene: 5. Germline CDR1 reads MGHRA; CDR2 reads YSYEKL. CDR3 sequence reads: CASSQTRQGSNTGELFF. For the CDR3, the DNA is TGCGCCAGCAGCCAAACGAGACAGGGGTCGAACACCGGGGAGCTGTTTTTT.

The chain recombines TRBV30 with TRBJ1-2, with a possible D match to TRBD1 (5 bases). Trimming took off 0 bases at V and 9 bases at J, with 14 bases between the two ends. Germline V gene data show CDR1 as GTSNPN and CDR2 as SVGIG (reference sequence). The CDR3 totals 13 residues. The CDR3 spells CAWSVKGRGSYTF. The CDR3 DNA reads TGTGCCTGGAGTGTAAAGGGGAGAGGAAGCTACACCTTC.

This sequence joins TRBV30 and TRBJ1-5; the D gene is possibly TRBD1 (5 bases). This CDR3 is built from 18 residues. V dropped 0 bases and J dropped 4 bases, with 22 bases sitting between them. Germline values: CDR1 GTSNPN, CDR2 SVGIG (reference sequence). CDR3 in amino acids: CAWSVYRNPPEGNQPQHF. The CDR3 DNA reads TGTGCCTGGAGTGTATATCGCAACCCCCCAGAGGGGAATCAGCCCCAGCATTTT.

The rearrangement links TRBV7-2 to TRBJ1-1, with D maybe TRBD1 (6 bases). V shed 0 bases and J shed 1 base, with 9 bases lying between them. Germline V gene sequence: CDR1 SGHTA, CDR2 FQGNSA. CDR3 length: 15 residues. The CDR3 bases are TGTGCCAGCAGCTTAGCGGCAGGGGCGAACACTGAAGCTTTCTTT. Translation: CASSLAAGANTEAFF.

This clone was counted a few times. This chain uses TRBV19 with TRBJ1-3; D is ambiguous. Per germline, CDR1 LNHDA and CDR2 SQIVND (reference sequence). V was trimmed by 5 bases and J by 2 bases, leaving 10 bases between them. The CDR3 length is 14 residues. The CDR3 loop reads CASSLRGTGNTIYF. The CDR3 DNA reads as TGTGCCAGTAGTTTGCGGGGTACTGGAAACACCATATATTTT.